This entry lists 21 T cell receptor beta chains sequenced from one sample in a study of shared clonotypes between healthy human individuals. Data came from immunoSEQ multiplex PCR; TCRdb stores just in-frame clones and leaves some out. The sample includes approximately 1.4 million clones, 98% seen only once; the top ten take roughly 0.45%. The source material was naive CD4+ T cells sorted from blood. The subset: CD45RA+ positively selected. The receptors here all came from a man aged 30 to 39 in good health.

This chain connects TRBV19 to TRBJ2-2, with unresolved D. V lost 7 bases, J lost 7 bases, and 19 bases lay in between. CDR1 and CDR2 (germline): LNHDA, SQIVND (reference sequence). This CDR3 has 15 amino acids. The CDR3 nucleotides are TGTGCCAGTACTGTGGATTCAGGTCGCGGCGGGGAGCTGTTTTTT. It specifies CASTVDSGRGGELFF.

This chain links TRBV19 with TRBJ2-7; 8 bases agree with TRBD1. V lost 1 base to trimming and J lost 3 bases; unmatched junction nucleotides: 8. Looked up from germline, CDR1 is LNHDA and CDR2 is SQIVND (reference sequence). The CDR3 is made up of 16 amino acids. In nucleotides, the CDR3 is TGTGCCAGTAGTATAGTTTCAGCCGGGACAGGCTACGAGCAGTACTTC. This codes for CASSIVSAGTGYEQYF.

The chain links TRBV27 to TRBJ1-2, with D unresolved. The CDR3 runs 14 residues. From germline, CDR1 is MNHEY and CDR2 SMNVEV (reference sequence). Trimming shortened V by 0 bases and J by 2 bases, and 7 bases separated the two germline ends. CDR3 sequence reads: CASSLSKGNYGYTF. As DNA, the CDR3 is TGTGCCAGCAGTTTATCGAAAGGGAACTATGGCTACACCTTC.

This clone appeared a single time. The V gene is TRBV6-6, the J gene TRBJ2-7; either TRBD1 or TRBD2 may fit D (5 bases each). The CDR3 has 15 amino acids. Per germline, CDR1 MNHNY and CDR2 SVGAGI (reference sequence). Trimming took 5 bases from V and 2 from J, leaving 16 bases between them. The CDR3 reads CASSPRGAPTYEQYF. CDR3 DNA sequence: TGTGCCAGCAGTCCCCGAGGGGCGCCCACCTACGAGCAGTACTTC.

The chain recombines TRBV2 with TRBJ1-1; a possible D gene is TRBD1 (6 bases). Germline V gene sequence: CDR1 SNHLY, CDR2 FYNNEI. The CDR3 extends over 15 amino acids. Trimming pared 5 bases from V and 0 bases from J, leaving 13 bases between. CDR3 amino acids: CASSPDSMMNTEAFF. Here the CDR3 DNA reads TGTGCCAGCAGTCCGGACAGCATGATGAACACTGAAGCTTTCTTT. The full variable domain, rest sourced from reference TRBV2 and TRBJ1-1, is EPEVTQTPSHQVTQMGQEVILRCVPISNHLYFYWYRQILGQKVEFLVSFYNNEISEKSEIFDDQFSVERPDGSNFTLKIRSTKLEDSAMYFCASSPDSMMNTEAFFGQGTRLTVV.

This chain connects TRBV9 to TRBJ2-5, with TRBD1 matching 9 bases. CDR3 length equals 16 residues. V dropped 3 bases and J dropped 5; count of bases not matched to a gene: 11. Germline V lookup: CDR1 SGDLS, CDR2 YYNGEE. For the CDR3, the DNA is TGTGCCAGCAGCGCACTCGGGACAGGGAAGGGGGAGACCCAGTACTTC. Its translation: CASSALGTGKGETQYF.

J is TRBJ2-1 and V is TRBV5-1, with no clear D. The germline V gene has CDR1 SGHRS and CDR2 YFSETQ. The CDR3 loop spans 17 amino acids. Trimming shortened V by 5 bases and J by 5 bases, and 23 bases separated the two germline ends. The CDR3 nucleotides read TGCGCCAGCAGTCAAAAGTCGGCAGAGATGCCCAACAATGAGCAGTTCTTC. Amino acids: CASSQKSAEMPNNEQFF.

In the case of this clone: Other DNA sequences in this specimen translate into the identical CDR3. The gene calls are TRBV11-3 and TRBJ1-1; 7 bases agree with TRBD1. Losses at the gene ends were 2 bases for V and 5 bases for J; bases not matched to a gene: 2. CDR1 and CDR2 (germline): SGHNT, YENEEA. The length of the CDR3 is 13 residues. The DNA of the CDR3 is TGTGCCAGCAGCTTATTACAGGGGACTGAAGCTTTCTTT. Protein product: CASSLLQGTEAFF.

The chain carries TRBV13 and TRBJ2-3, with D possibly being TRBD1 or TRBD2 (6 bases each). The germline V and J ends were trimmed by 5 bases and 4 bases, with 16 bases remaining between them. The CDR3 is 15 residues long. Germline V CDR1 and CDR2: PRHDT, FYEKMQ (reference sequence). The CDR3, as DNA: TGTGCCAGCAGCCCGAGGGGGGTGCCGGCAGATACGCAGTATTTT. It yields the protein CASSPRGVPADTQYF.

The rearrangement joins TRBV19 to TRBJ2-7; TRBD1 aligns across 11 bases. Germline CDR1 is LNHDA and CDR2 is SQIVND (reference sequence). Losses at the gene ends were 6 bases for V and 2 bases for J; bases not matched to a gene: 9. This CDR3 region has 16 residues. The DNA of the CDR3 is TGTGCCAGTAGAGAGACCGGGACAGGGGGGACCTACGAGCAGTACTTC. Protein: CASRETGTGGTYEQYF.

CDR3 in DNA: TGTGCCAGCTCACCGAGCTTGTCTAGCGGGCTAGGGGAGACCCAGTACTTC. It translates to CASSPSLSSGLGETQYF. V is TRBV18 and J is TRBJ2-5; 8 bases agree with TRBD2. Losses at the gene ends were 3 bases for V and 5 bases for J; bases not matched to a gene: 14. Germline V gene data show CDR1 as KGHSH and CDR2 as LQKENI. CDR3 length: 17 residues.

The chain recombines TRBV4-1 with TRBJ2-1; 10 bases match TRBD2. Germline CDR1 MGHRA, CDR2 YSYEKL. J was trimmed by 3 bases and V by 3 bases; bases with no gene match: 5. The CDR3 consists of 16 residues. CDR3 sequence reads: CASSQGPSGGYNEQFF. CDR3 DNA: TGCGCCAGCAGCCAGGGCCCTAGCGGGGGCTACAATGAGCAGTTCTTC.

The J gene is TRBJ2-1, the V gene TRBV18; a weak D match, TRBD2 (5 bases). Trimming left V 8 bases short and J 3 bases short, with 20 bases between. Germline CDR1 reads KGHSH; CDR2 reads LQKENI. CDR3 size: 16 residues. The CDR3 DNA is TGTGCCAGCCGCCTGGGGAGCGGAAGAAACTACAATGAGCAGTTCTTC. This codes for CASRLGSGRNYNEQFF.

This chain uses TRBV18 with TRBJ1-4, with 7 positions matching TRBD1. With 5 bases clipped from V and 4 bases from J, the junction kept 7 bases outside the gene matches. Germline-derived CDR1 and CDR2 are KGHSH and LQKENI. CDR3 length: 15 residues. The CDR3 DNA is TGTGCCAGCTCAAAACCGGGACAGCGTAATGAAAAACTGTTTTTT. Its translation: CASSKPGQRNEKLFF.

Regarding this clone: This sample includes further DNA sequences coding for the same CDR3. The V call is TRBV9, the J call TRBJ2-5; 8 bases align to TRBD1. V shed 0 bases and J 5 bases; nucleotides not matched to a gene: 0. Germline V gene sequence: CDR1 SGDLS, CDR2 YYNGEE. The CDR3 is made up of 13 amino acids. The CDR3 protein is CASSVDRGETQYF. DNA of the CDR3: TGTGCCAGCAGCGTAGACAGGGGGGAGACCCAGTACTTC.

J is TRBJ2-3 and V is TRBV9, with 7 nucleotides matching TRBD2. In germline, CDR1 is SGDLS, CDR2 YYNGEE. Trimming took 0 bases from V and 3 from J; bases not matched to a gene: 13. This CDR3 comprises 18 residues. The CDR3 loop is CASSVGPLGGSVTDTQYF. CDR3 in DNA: TGTGCCAGCAGCGTAGGTCCCCTTGGCGGGAGCGTGACAGATACGCAGTATTTT.

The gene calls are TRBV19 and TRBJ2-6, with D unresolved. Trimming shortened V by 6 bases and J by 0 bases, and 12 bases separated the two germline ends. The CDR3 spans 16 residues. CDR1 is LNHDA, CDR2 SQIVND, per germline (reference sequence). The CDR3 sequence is CASSLNIGSGANVLTF. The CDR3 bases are TGTGCCAGTAGCCTCAATATCGGCTCTGGGGCCAACGTCCTGACTTTC. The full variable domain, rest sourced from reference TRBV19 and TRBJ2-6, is DGGITQSPKYLFRKEGQNVTLSCEQNLNHDAMYWYRQDPGQGLRLIYYSQIVNDFQKGDIAEGYSVSREKKESFPLTVTSAQKNPTAFYLCASSLNIGSGANVLTFGAGSRLTVL.

CDR3 amino acids: CASSLSGLGASEQYF. The DNA for the CDR3 is TGTGCCAGCAGTTTATCAGGGTTAGGGGCCTCTGAGCAGTACTTC. The chain has TRBV28 and TRBJ2-7; D might be TRBD1 (5 bases). Trimming shortened V by 1 base and J by 7 bases, and 17 bases separated the two germline ends. The CDR3 is 15 amino acids. Germline V gene sequence: CDR1 MDHEN, CDR2 SYDVKM.

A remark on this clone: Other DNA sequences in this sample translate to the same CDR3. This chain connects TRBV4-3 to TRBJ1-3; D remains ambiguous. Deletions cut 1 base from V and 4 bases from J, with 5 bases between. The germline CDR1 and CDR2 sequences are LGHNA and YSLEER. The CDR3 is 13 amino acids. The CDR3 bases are TGCGCCAGCAGCCAAGTCCCAGGAAACACCATATATTTT. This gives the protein CASSQVPGNTIYF.

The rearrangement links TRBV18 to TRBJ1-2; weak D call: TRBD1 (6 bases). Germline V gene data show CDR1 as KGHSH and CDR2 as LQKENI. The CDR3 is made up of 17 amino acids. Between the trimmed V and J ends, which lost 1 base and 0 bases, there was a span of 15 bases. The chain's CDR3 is CASSPLGRGQANYGYTF. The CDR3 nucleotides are TGTGCCAGCTCACCACTGGGCAGGGGCCAAGCTAACTATGGCTACACCTTC.

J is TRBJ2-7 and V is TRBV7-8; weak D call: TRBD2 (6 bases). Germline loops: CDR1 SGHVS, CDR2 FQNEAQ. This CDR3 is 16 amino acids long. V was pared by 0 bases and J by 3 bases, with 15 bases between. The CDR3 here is CASSLAGDLNYYEQYF. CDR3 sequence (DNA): TGTGCCAGCAGCTTAGCGGGGGACTTAAACTACTACGAGCAGTACTTC.